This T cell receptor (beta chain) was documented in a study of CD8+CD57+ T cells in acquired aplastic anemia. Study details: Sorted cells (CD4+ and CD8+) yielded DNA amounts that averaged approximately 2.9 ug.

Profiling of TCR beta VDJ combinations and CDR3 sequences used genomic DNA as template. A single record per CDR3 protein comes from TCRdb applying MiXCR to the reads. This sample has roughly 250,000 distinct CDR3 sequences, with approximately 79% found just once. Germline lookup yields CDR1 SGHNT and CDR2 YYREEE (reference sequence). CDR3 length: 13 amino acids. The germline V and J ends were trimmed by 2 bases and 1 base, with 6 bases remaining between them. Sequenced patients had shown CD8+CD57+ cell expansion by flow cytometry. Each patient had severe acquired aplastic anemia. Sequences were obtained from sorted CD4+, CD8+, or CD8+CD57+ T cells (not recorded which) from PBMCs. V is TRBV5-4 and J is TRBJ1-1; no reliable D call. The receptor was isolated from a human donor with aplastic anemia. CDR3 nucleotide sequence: TGTGCCAGCAGCTTAACTAGGAACACTGAAGCTTTCTTT. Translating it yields CASSLTRNTEAFF.